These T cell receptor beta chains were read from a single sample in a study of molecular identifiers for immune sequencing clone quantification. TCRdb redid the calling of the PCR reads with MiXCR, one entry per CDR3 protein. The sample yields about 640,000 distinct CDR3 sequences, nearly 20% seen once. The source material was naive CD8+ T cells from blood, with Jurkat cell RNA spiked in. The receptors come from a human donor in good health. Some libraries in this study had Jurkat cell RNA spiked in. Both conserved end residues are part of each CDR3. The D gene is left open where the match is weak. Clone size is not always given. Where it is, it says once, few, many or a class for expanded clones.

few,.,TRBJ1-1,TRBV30,CAWSVPLNTEAFF,TGTGCCTGGAGTGTACCCTTGAACACTGAAGCTTTCTTT
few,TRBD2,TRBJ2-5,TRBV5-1,CASSLGGGYGETQYF,TGCGCCAGCAGCTTGGGCGGGGGGTACGGCGAGACCCAGTACTTC
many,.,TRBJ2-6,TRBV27,CASSLVQPSGANVLTF,TGTGCCAGCAGTTTGGTACAGCCATCTGGGGCCAACGTCCTGACTTTC
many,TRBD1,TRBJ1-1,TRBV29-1,CSVPRGRDAFF,TGCAGCGTTCCCAGGGGGCGAGACGCTTTCTTT
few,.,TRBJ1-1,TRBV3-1,CASSQPGHTEAFF,TGTGCCAGCAGCCAACCCGGGCACACTGAAGCTTTCTTT
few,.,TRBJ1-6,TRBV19,CASSWSFYLDNSPLHF,TGTGCCAGTAGTTGGAGCTTTTACCTCGACAATTCACCCCTCCACTTT
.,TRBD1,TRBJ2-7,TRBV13,CASSLGKGQGYEQYF,TGTGCCAGCAGCTTAGGGAAAGGACAGGGCTACGAGCAGTACTTC
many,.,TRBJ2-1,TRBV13,CASSLGRADGEQFF,TGTGCCAGCAGCTTAGGCCGGGCTGACGGTGAGCAGTTCTTC
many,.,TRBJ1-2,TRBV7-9,CASSFFNNYGYTF,TGTGCCAGCAGCTTTTTTAATAACTATGGCTACACCTTC
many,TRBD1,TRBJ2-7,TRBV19,CASRQGHEQYF,TGTGCCAGCAGACAGGGCCACGAGCAGTACTTC
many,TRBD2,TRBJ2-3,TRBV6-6,CASRGLADITDTQYF,TGTGCCAGCAGGGGACTAGCGGATATCACAGATACGCAGTATTTT
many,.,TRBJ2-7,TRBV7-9,CASSLAGVRYEQYF,TGTGCCAGCAGCTTAGCGGGAGTGCGGTACGAGCAGTACTTC
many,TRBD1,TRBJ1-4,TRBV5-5,CASSNTGVTNEKLFF,TGTGCCAGCAGCAATACAGGGGTTACTAATGAAAAACTGTTTTTT
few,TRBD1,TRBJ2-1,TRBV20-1,CSARSETTAGGPHNEQFF,TGCAGTGCTAGATCTGAAACAACCGCAGGGGGCCCCCACAATGAGCAGTTCTTC
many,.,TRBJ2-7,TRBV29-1,CSVRSLYYEQYF,TGCAGCGTTCGTTCGCTTTACTACGAGCAGTACTTC
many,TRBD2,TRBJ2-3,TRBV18,CASSPGLEISDTQYF,TGTGCCAGCTCACCGGGACTAGAGATTTCAGATACGCAGTATTTT
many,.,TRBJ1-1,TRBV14,CASSLLRTQEAFF,TGTGCCAGCAGCCTCCTCCGAACACAAGAAGCTTTCTTT
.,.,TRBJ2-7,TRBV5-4,CASSLEVSGSYEQYF,TGTGCCAGCAGCTTGGAGGTGTCAGGGTCCTACGAGCAGTACTTC
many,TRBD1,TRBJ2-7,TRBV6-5,CASSKLAGGSDEQYF,TGTGCCAGCAGTAAACTGGCAGGGGGCTCGGACGAGCAGTACTTC
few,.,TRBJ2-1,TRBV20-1,CSARSENEQFF,TGCAGTGCTAGGTCAGAGAATGAGCAGTTCTTC
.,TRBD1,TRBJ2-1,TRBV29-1,CSVVGDRVSCNEQFF,TGCAGCGTTGTAGGTGACAGGGTTAGCTGCAATGAGCAGTTCTTC
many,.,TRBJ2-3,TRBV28,CASSFGPYSTDTQYF,TGTGCCAGCAGTTTTGGTCCTTATAGCACAGATACGCAGTATTTT
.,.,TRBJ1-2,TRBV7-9,CASSLEPQGTDGYTF,TGTGCCAGCAGCTTAGAACCTCAGGGTACGGATGGCTACACCTTC
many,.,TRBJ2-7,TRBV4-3,CASSPTRSRGAYEQYF,TGCGCCAGCAGCCCGACCAGGTCCCGGGGAGCCTACGAGCAGTACTTC
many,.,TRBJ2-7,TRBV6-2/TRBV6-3,CASSYFDEQYF,TGTGCCAGCAGTTACTTTGACGAGCAGTACTTC
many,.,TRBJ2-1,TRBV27,CASSPALTQQGYNEQFF,TGTGCCAGCAGTCCCGCCCTGACTCAACAGGGATACAATGAGCAGTTCTTC
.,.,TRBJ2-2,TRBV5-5,CASSLVLSPITTGELFF,TGTGCCAGCAGCTTGGTGCTGTCTCCAATTACCACCGGGGAGCTGTTTTTT
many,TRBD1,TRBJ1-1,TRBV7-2,CASSPLDREVEAFF,TGTGCCAGCAGCCCCCTGGACAGGGAGGTGGAAGCTTTCTTT
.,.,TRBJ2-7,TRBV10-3,CAISDLAVSTYEQYF,TGTGCCATCAGCGATTTAGCGGTCTCAACCTACGAGCAGTACTTC
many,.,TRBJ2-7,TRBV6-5,CASSSTGFHEQYF,TGTGCCAGCAGTTCCACAGGGTTCCACGAGCAGTACTTC
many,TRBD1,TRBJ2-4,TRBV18,CASSPSPGGASKNIQYF,TGTGCCAGCTCGCCGAGTCCAGGGGGCGCTTCCAAAAACATTCAGTACTTC
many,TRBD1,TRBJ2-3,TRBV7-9,CASSPSGTGGLSYGTDTQYF,TGTGCCAGCAGCCCGAGCGGGACAGGGGGACTATCCTACGGCACAGATACGCAGTATTTT
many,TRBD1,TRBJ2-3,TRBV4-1,CASSLLWTGGTDTQYF,TGCGCCAGCAGCCTTCTCTGGACAGGGGGCACAGATACGCAGTATTTT
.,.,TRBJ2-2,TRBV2,CASSEALVSYTGELFF,TGTGCCAGCAGTGAAGCGCTTGTCAGCTACACCGGGGAGCTGTTTTTT
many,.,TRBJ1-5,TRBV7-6,CASSLEPQENSNQPQHF,TGTGCCAGCAGCTTAGAGCCCCAGGAAAATAGCAATCAGCCCCAGCATTTT